What follows are 30 T cell receptor beta chains derived from one specimen sequenced in a study of T cell responses to AZD1222 COVID-19 vaccine. Assay: immunoSEQ multiplex PCR; the TCRdb copy retains only in-frame clones and omits some. The sample consists of around 100,000 clones, just under 95% of them appearing once. The sample was peripheral blood, taken on day 0 of AZD1222 vaccination. Receptors originate from an adult in good health.

This clone was counted once. The V call is TRBV18, the J call TRBJ1-1; D unresolved. CDR3 size: 13 residues. Trimming removed 3 bases from V and 0 bases from J, with 5 bases in between. Germline lookup yields CDR1 KGHSH and CDR2 LQKENI. The CDR3, as DNA: TGTGCCAGCTCACCCCGCGTGAACACTGAAGCTTTCTTT. It is translated as CASSPRVNTEAFF. The whole variable domain, filled in from reference TRBV18 and TRBJ1-1, reads NAGVMQNPRHLVRRRGQEARLRCSPMKGHSHVYWYRQLPEEGLKFMVYLQKENIIDESGMPKERFSAEFPKEGPSILRIQQVVRGDSAAYFCASSPRVNTEAFFGQGTRLTVV.

The chain links TRBV5-1 to TRBJ1-5; a weak D match, TRBD1 (5 bases). This CDR3 is built from 16 residues. The germline V gene encodes CDR1 SGHRS and CDR2 YFSETQ. V lost 4 bases and J 3 bases, leaving 17 bases between the germline ends. In DNA, the CDR3 is TGCGCCAGCAGCCCGGGGACTATCGAAACCAATCAGCCCCAGCATTTT. Translation: CASSPGTIETNQPQHF.

The gene calls are TRBV6-2 or TRBV6-3 and TRBJ2-1; the D gene is possibly TRBD1 (6 bases). CDR1 is MNHEY and CDR2 is SVGEGT in the germline V gene. CDR3 length equals 14 residues. V lost 5 bases, J lost 3 bases, and 11 bases lay in between. The DNA of the CDR3 is TGTGCCAGCAGTGTAGGGGGATTCTACAATGAGCAGTTCTTC. The encoded protein is CASSVGGFYNEQFF.

By share, this clone ranks as medium-sized. The chain links TRBV3-1 (or the pseudogene TRBV3-2) to TRBJ2-5; 9 bases map to TRBD1. Germline V gene lookup returns CDR1 LGHDT and CDR2 YNNKEL (reference sequence). The CDR3 is 15 amino acids. V was clipped by 8 bases and J by 7 bases; unmatched bases: 14. CDR3 sequence (DNA): TGTGCCAGCCATTTACAGGGGGCTGGGGCTTGGACCCAGTACTTC. It codes for CASHLQGAGAWTQYF.

This clone has a single count. The chain joins TRBV11-2 to TRBJ2-1; 8 nucleotides agree with TRBD2. The CDR3 totals 15 residues. CDR1 SGHAT and CDR2 FQNNGV come from the germline V gene. Trimming took 7 bases from V and 0 from J; bases not matched to a gene: 5. The chain's CDR3 is CASTRGGSSYNEQFF. CDR3 bases: TGTGCCAGCACCCGGGGGGGAAGCTCCTACAATGAGCAGTTCTTC.

The rearrangement joins TRBV5-6 to TRBJ2-1; TRBD1 agrees at 8 bases. The CDR3 length is 16 residues. Unmatched junction bases numbered 7, after V lost 4 bases and J lost 1 base. Germline V CDR1 and CDR2: SGHDT, YYEEEE. The CDR3 sequence is CASSLDREASYNEQFF. CDR3 nucleotides: TGTGCCAGCAGCCTGGACAGGGAGGCGTCCTACAATGAGCAGTTCTTC.

The chain couples TRBV5-1 to TRBJ1-2; unclear D gene. Germline lookup yields CDR1 SGHRS and CDR2 YFSETQ. CDR3 size: 11 residues. The V gene lost 0 bases and the J gene lost 3 bases, with 0 bases spanning the gap. CDR3 DNA: TGCGCCAGCAGCTTGGACTATGGCTACACCTTC. Protein sequence: CASSLDYGYTF. Variable domain in full (rest from reference TRBV5-1 and TRBJ1-2): KAGVTQTPRYLIKTRGQQVTLSCSPISGHRSVSWYQQTPGQGLQFLFEYFSETQRNKGNFPGRFSGRQFSNSRSEMNVSTLELGDSALYLCASSLDYGYTFGSGTRLTVV.

This chain links TRBV6-5 with TRBJ1-1; possibly TRBD1 for D (5 bases). V was shortened by 6 bases and J by 4 bases, with 12 bases between the two germline ends. This CDR3 is 13 amino acids long. Germline V gene sequence: CDR1 MNHEY, CDR2 SVGAGI. DNA of the CDR3: TGTGCCAGCAGGGGGGGGGTTGGCACTGAAGCTTTCTTT. This encodes CASRGGVGTEAFF.

This chain connects TRBV9 to TRBJ1-2; D gene unclear. The V end was cut by 3 bases, the J end by 0 bases, with 12 bases between. From germline, CDR1 is SGDLS and CDR2 YYNGEE. The CDR3 spans 15 residues. The CDR3 DNA is TGTGCCAGCAGCGGACCAACCAGCCCTAACTATGGCTACACCTTC. Its protein product is CASSGPTSPNYGYTF.

The CDR3 reads CASSTGTASNQPQHF. CDR3 coding DNA: TGTGCCAGCAGTACCGGGACAGCGAGCAATCAGCCCCAGCATTTT. The chain carries TRBV28 and TRBJ1-5; 7 positions match TRBD1. Germline V gives CDR1 MDHEN, CDR2 SYDVKM. The J segment lost 1 base and the V segment lost 5 bases, leaving 5 bases of the junction unmatched. The CDR3 length is 15 residues.

Here the CDR3 DNA reads TGTGCCAGCAGCTTATGGCGGGAGATGGTCGGGGAGCTGTTTTTT. Amino acids: CASSLWREMVGELFF. The chain has TRBV11-2 and TRBJ2-2; 7 bases line up with TRBD2. V lost 2 bases to trimming and J lost 7 bases; unmatched junction nucleotides: 7. The CDR3 spans 15 residues. From germline, CDR1 is SGHAT and CDR2 FQNNGV.

The V call is TRBV7-8, the J call TRBJ1-6; D ambiguous. V lost 4 bases to trimming and J lost 8 bases, with 15 bases between them. Germline V gene data show CDR1 as SGHVS and CDR2 as FQNEAQ. The CDR3 runs to 15 residues. The CDR3 DNA sequence: TGTGCCAGCAGCTATTGGGCACAAGGATATTCACCCCTCCACTTT. Residues: CASSYWAQGYSPLHF.

The chain uses TRBV2 and TRBJ2-1; 10 bases are shared with TRBD1. Trimming cost V 1 base and J 9 bases; bases outside gene matches: 6. Per germline, CDR1 SNHLY and CDR2 FYNNEI. This CDR3 contains 15 residues. The DNA for the CDR3 is TGTGCCAGCAGTGAAGATGGGACAGGGGTCAGTGAGCAGTTCTTC. Its translation: CASSEDGTGVSEQFF.

The chain joins TRBV13 to TRBJ2-6; D unclear. This CDR3 has 13 amino acids. Germline values: CDR1 PRHDT, CDR2 FYEKMQ (reference sequence). With 7 bases removed from V and 2 bases from J, the gap between germline ends came to 6 bases. The CDR3 loop reads CASIGAGANVLTF. The CDR3 DNA follows: TGTGCCAGCATTGGGGCTGGGGCCAACGTCCTGACTTTC. The full variable domain, rest sourced from reference TRBV13 and TRBJ2-6, is AAGVIQSPRHLIKEKRETATLKCYPIPRHDTVYWYQQGPGQDPQFLISFYEKMQSDKGSIPDRFSAQQFSDYHSELNMSSLELGDSALYFCASIGAGANVLTFGAGSRLTVL.

This clone has just one count. The chain carries TRBV9 and TRBJ2-5, with D unresolved. There are 12 residues in the CDR3. The germline CDR1 and CDR2 sequences are SGDLS and YYNGEE. Trimming removed 3 bases from V and 4 bases from J, with 7 bases in between. The CDR3 nucleotides are TGTGCCAGCAGCGGGGCCGGAGAGACCCAGTACTTC. Protein: CASSGAGETQYF.

The V gene is TRBV6-2 or TRBV6-3, the J gene TRBJ1-2; D gene unclear. The CDR3 covers 15 residues. V lost 3 bases, J lost 2 bases, and 13 bases lay in between. From germline, CDR1 is MNHEY and CDR2 SVGEGT. The CDR3 coding sequence is TGTGCCAGCAGTTATTGGTCCAGCGCCAACTATGGCTACACCTTC. Protein sequence: CASSYWSSANYGYTF.

The chain recombines TRBV3-1 (or the pseudogene TRBV3-2) with TRBJ2-1, with 7 bases that match TRBD2. The CDR3 runs to 17 residues. The V gene's germline CDR1 is LGHDT and CDR2 YNNKEL (reference sequence). V trimming: 4 bases; J trimming: 3 bases; junction bases outside the gene matches: 12. In DNA form, the CDR3 reads TGTGCCAGCAGCCGAAAAGGACTAGGCCGATTCTACAATGAGCAGTTCTTC. It encodes CASSRKGLGRFYNEQFF.

The V call is TRBV6-5, the J call TRBJ2-2, with D unresolved. The CDR3 has 12 residues. The V end was cut by 7 bases, the J end by 3 bases, with 6 bases between. Germline values: CDR1 MNHEY, CDR2 SVGAGI. This chain's CDR3 is CASTSYTGELFF. The CDR3 nucleotides read TGTGCCAGCACCAGTTACACCGGGGAGCTGTTTTTT.

The chain recombines TRBV6-6 with TRBJ2-7; D not certain. The CDR3 contains 14 residues. Trimming stripped 0 bases from V and 0 bases from J, with 6 bases between. The V gene's germline CDR1 is MNHNY and CDR2 SVGAGI (reference sequence). CDR3 in amino acids: CASSYSGSSYEQYF. The CDR3 DNA sequence: TGTGCCAGCAGTTACTCGGGCTCCTCCTACGAGCAGTACTTC.

The rearrangement joins TRBV28 to TRBJ1-5; the D gene is possibly TRBD1 (5 bases). V dropped 2 bases and J dropped 5 bases, with 10 bases sitting between them. This CDR3 has 14 amino acids. Germline-derived CDR1 and CDR2 are MDHEN and SYDVKM. CDR3 DNA sequence: TGTGCCAGCAGTTTAGGAGGGGTTTATCAGCCCCAGCATTTT. Translation gives CASSLGGVYQPQHF.

This sequence joins TRBV4-1 and TRBJ1-4, with 7 bases identical to TRBD1. The CDR3 length is 17 residues. The J segment lost 8 bases and the V segment lost 2 bases, leaving 14 bases of the junction unmatched. Germline CDR1 is MGHRA and CDR2 is YSYEKL. CDR3 DNA: TGCGCCAGCAGCCAAATCAAAGGGGGCCCACGGGAGGAAAAACTGTTTTTT. This encodes CASSQIKGGPREEKLFF.

DNA for the CDR3: TGTGCCAGCAGTTACGATAGCCGAACTGGGACTGAAGCTTTCTTT. This sequence encodes CASSYDSRTGTEAFF. The gene calls are TRBV6-5 and TRBJ1-1; D not resolved. Germline CDR1 is MNHEY and CDR2 is SVGAGI. CDR3 length: 15 amino acids. V shed 2 bases and J shed 5 bases, with 15 bases lying between them.

In its sample, this clone was seen many times. The chain combines TRBV6-2 or TRBV6-3 with TRBJ1-4, with a tentative D call TRBD1 (5 bases). The CDR3 length is 14 residues. V was cut by 0 bases and J by 8 bases, with 10 bases left in between. Germline assignment: CDR1 MNHEY and CDR2 SVGEGT. CDR3 region: CASSYSGETEKLFF. CDR3 nucleotides: TGTGCCAGCAGTTACTCGGGGGAGACCGAAAAACTGTTTTTT.

This chain connects TRBV5-1 to TRBJ2-1, with unresolved D. Trimming removed 1 base at V and 11 bases at J, with 10 bases between. CDR3 length: 12 amino acids. Looked up from germline, CDR1 is SGHRS and CDR2 is YFSETQ. In nucleotides, the CDR3 is TGCGCCAGCAGCTTGAATATAGGAAAGCAGTTCTTC. This gives the protein CASSLNIGKQFF.

The chain carries TRBV7-9 and TRBJ2-2; TRBD2 matches 8 bases. This CDR3 is built from 15 residues. Losses at the gene ends were 2 bases for V and 4 bases for J; bases not matched to a gene: 3. The germline CDR1 and CDR2 sequences are SEHNR and FQNEAQ (reference sequence). The CDR3 DNA reads as TGTGCCAGCAGCTTACTTGGGACTAGCACCGGGGAGCTGTTTTTT. It is translated as CASSLLGTSTGELFF.

The V call is TRBV30, the J call TRBJ1-6; weak D call: TRBD1 (5 bases). V lost 3 bases and J 9 bases, leaving 15 bases between the germline ends. The CDR3 contains 14 residues. Germline V gives CDR1 GTSNPN, CDR2 SVGIG (reference sequence). DNA of the CDR3: TGTGCCTGGAGAGCCGGGACTGGGGTTTCACCCCTCCACTTT. As protein: CAWRAGTGVSPLHF.

The V gene is TRBV6-5, the J gene TRBJ1-3; tentative D call: TRBD1 (5 bases). CDR1 MNHEY and CDR2 SVGAGI come from the germline V gene. The CDR3 has 13 amino acids. Deletions cut 7 bases from V and 7 bases from J, with 14 bases between. The CDR3 reads CASTPGLWNTIYF. The CDR3 DNA reads TGTGCCAGCACCCCAGGGCTTTGGAACACCATATATTTT.

The table lists this clone with a few counts. This sequence joins TRBV5-1 and TRBJ1-1, with a possible D match to TRBD1 (6 bases). CDR3 length: 16 residues. In germline, CDR1 is SGHRS, CDR2 YFSETQ. V lost 3 bases and J 1 base, leaving 16 bases between the germline ends. As DNA, the CDR3 is TGCGCCAGCAGCTCGGACAGACTCCGGGCGAACACTGAAGCTTTCTTT. Protein: CASSSDRLRANTEAFF.

The rearrangement uses TRBV5-8 and TRBJ2-4; D not certain. Trimming took off 0 bases at V and 3 bases at J, with 7 bases between the two ends. Germline V gene data show CDR1 as SGHTS and CDR2 as YDEGEE. The CDR3 sequence is 14 residues long. CDR3 amino acids: CASSLGIGKNIQYF. DNA of the CDR3: TGTGCCAGCAGCTTGGGAATTGGCAAAAACATTCAGTACTTC.

The rearrangement links TRBV28 to TRBJ2-7, with a tentative D call TRBD1 (5 bases). The CDR3 extends over 14 amino acids. Germline V gene lookup returns CDR1 MDHEN and CDR2 SYDVKM. V lost 4 bases to trimming and J lost 0 bases, with 10 bases between them. The CDR3 sequence: CASSSTVSSYEQYF. In DNA form, the CDR3 reads TGTGCCAGCAGTTCGACAGTTAGCTCCTACGAGCAGTACTTC.